These 26 T cell receptor beta chains originate from one sample sequenced in a study of OX40 agonist ivuxolimab in advanced cancers. Measured with immunoSEQ multiplex PCR; TCRdb has only the in-frame clones, and not every one. The table records about 86,000 clones, roughly 87% of them present only once. This specimen was CD4+ or CD8+ T cells sorted from blood, taken in a trial of the OX40 agonist ivuxolimab. The receptors stem from an adult with an advanced solid tumor such as melanoma, head and neck, liver or kidney cancer.

The chain employs TRBV11-3 and TRBJ2-2, with TRBD1 matching over 8 bases. J lost 4 bases, V lost 4 bases, and 8 bases had no gene match. The CDR3 contains 16 residues. CDR1 and CDR2 from the germline V gene are SGHNT and YENEEA. The CDR3 here is CASSSGQGLGTGELFF. The CDR3 nucleotides read TGTGCCAGCAGCTCCGGACAGGGATTGGGCACCGGGGAGCTGTTTTTT.

J is TRBJ2-1 and V is TRBV2; maybe TRBD2 (6 bases). V lost 6 bases and J lost 7, with 16 bases in between. Per germline, CDR1 SNHLY and CDR2 FYNNEI. This CDR3 contains 14 residues. CDR3 nucleotide sequence: TGTGCCAGCAGGCCTCGGGACTTGACTAATGAGCAGTTCTTC. This translates into CASRPRDLTNEQFF.

The chain is built from TRBV5-4 and TRBJ2-2; 9 bases agree with TRBD1. Losses at the gene ends were 4 bases for V and 2 bases for J; bases not matched to a gene: 6. Germline assignment: CDR1 SGHNT and CDR2 YYREEE (reference sequence). The CDR3 has 16 amino acids. CDR3 coding DNA: TGTGCCAGCAGCAAAAGGACAGGGGAAAACACCGGGGAGCTGTTTTTT. Its translation: CASSKRTGENTGELFF.

The chain uses TRBV7-2 and TRBJ2-1; 8 nucleotides agree with TRBD1. V shed 2 bases, J shed 5 bases, and the junction held 5 bases outside the gene matches. The CDR3 contains 15 residues. The germline gives CDR1 SGHTA, CDR2 FQGNSA. Written as DNA, the CDR3 is TGTGCCAGCAGCTTATACCAGGGGGCTAACAATGAGCAGTTCTTC. Its translation is CASSLYQGANNEQFF. Combining the CDR3 with reference TRBV7-2 and TRBJ2-1 gives the whole variable domain GAGVSQSPSNKVTEKGKDVELRCDPISGHTALYWYRQSLGQGLEFLIYFQGNSAPDKSGLPSDRFSAERTGGSVSTLTIQRTQQEDSAVYLCASSLYQGANNEQFFGPGTRLTVL.

The genes are TRBV7-2 and TRBJ2-7; D possibly uses TRBD1 or TRBD2 (5 bases each). V was cut by 5 bases and J by 2 bases, with 10 bases left in between. CDR1 is SGHTA and CDR2 is FQGNSA in the germline V gene. This CDR3 comprises 13 residues. CDR3 in DNA: TGTGCCAGCAGCCCGGGACCAGCCTACGAGCAGTACTTC. Amino acid sequence: CASSPGPAYEQYF.

In regard to this clone: Mismatch with germline at one junction end may stem from a read error. This sequence joins TRBV7-7 and TRBJ2-1, with D perhaps assigned TRBD1 or TRBD2 (6 bases each). The CDR3 has 13 amino acids. From germline, CDR1 is SSHAT and CDR2 FNYEAQ (reference sequence). CDR3 sequence: CASSLGGSDEQFF. The CDR3 region has the DNA TGTGCTAGCAGCTTAGGGGGGAGCGATGAGCAGTTCTTC. Looking up the rest from reference TRBV7-7 and TRBJ2-1 gives the full variable domain: GAGVSQSPRYKVTKRGQDVTLRCDPISSHATLYWYQQALGQGPEFLTYFNYEAQPDKSGLPSDRFSAERPEGSISTLTIQRTEQRDSAMYRCASSLGGSDEQFFGPGTRLTVL.

The chain joins TRBV18 to TRBJ1-1; tentative D call: TRBD1 (5 bases). Germline V lookup: CDR1 KGHSH, CDR2 LQKENI. V gave up 6 bases and J gave up 1 base, with 12 bases separating them. The CDR3 loop spans 14 amino acids. The CDR3 bases are TGTGCCAGCTCGGTGGACGGACAGAACACTGAAGCTTTCTTT. It yields the protein CASSVDGQNTEAFF. The complete variable domain, with remaining parts taken from reference TRBV18 and TRBJ1-1, reads NAGVMQNPRHLVRRRGQEARLRCSPMKGHSHVYWYRQLPEEGLKFMVYLQKENIIDESGMPKERFSAEFPKEGPSILRIQQVVRGDSAAYFCASSVDGQNTEAFFGQGTRLTVV.

The gene calls are TRBV7-3 and TRBJ2-1; possible D gene TRBD1, 5 bases. Germline values: CDR1 SGHTA, CDR2 FQGTGA. The CDR3 totals 13 residues. With 8 bases removed from V and 2 bases from J, the gap between germline ends came to 10 bases. CDR3 sequence: CASGTGAYNEQFF. The CDR3, as DNA: TGTGCCAGCGGAACAGGCGCCTACAATGAGCAGTTCTTC.

This sequence joins TRBV4-1 and TRBJ2-2; D might be TRBD2 (5 bases). The V end was cut by 2 bases, the J end by 13 bases, with 17 bases between. The CDR3 covers 14 residues. Germline-derived CDR1 and CDR2 are MGHRA and YSYEKL. Here the CDR3 reads CASSQTKAPAGLFF. DNA for the CDR3: TGCGCCAGCAGCCAAACAAAGGCCCCCGCGGGGCTGTTTTTT.

There are a few counts of this clone. The CDR3 loop reads CASSEAGGYTF. As DNA, the CDR3 is TGTGCCAGCAGTGAAGCAGGGGGCTACACCTTC. The V call is TRBV6-1, the J call TRBJ1-2; D gene ambiguous. V was clipped by 0 bases and J by 8 bases, with 4 bases between them. CDR3 length: 11 amino acids. The germline V gene encodes CDR1 MNHNS and CDR2 SASEGT.

The CDR3 sequence is CASSDYRALSTDTQYF. The CDR3 DNA follows: TGTGCCAGCAGTGATTACCGAGCGCTGAGCACAGATACGCAGTATTTT. The rearrangement links TRBV25-1 to TRBJ2-3; no firm D call. Trimming took 3 bases from V and 0 from J, leaving 13 bases between them. The germline CDR1 and CDR2 sequences are MGHDK and SYGVNS. The CDR3 totals 16 residues.

This sequence joins TRBV5-5 and TRBJ1-1; D is uncertain. This CDR3 spans 13 amino acids. V was cut by 4 bases and J by 5 bases, with 12 bases left in between. Germline V gene lookup returns CDR1 SGHKS and CDR2 YYEKEE (reference sequence). CDR3 DNA: TGTGCCAGCAGCCGCCAAGTGGGGACTGAAGCTTTCTTT. It translates to CASSRQVGTEAFF.

This clone was seen once. CDR3: CASSSPGQGYSPLHF. The CDR3 nucleotides are TGTGCCAGCAGTTCACCGGGACAGGGATATTCACCCCTCCACTTT. V is TRBV28 and J is TRBJ1-6; 9 nucleotides line up with TRBD1. The germline gives CDR1 MDHEN, CDR2 SYDVKM. Germline trimming cut 4 bases from V and 8 bases from J; bases unmatched to any gene: 6. The CDR3 sequence is 15 residues long.

This chain connects TRBV4-2 to TRBJ1-1, with D hard to call. The germline CDR1 and CDR2 sequences are LGHNA and YNFKEQ. The V gene lost 4 bases and the J gene lost 1 base, with 13 bases spanning the gap. CDR3 size: 15 residues. The CDR3 loop is CASSPRSQANTEAFF. As DNA, the CDR3 is TGTGCCAGCAGCCCTAGGTCCCAGGCGAACACTGAAGCTTTCTTT.

The genes are TRBV29-1 and TRBJ2-5; D unresolved. The CDR3 spans 11 residues. The germline V and J ends were trimmed by 5 bases and 1 base, with 5 bases remaining between them. Germline assignment: CDR1 SQVTM and CDR2 ANQGSEA. This CDR3 reads CSVTPQETQYF. The CDR3 region has the DNA TGCAGCGTTACACCCCAAGAGACCCAGTACTTC. Together with reference TRBV29-1 and TRBJ2-5, the CDR3 gives the full variable domain: SAVISQKPSRDICQRGTSLTIQCQVDSQVTMMFWYRQQPGQSLTLIATANQGSEATYESGFVIDKFPISRPNLTFSTLTVSNMSPEDSSIYLCSVTPQETQYFGPGTRLLVL.

J is TRBJ1-4 and V is TRBV19; maybe TRBD1 (6 bases). V lost 5 bases to trimming and J lost 8 bases, with 18 bases between them. Germline lookup yields CDR1 LNHDA and CDR2 SQIVND (reference sequence). The CDR3 is made up of 15 amino acids. The CDR3 region is CASSDRRSAGEKLFF. CDR3 coding DNA: TGTGCCAGTAGTGACAGGAGAAGCGCTGGGGAAAAACTGTTTTTT.

For the CDR3, the DNA is TGTGCCAGCAGCGAGGGAAGACTAGCGGGAGAAGAGACCCAGTACTTC. This translates into CASSEGRLAGEETQYF. The V gene is TRBV7-9, the J gene TRBJ2-5; 12 positions match TRBD2. CDR3 size: 16 residues. The junction had 7 bases not matched to a gene; V was cut back by 5 bases and J by 3 bases. CDR1 SEHNR and CDR2 FQNEAQ come from the germline V gene (reference sequence). The full variable domain, rest sourced from reference TRBV7-9 and TRBJ2-5, is DTGVSQNPRHKITKRGQNVTFRCDPISEHNRLYWYRQTLGQGPEFLTYFQNEAQLEKSRLLSDRFSAERPKGSFSTLEIQRTEQGDSAMYLCASSEGRLAGEETQYFGPGTRLLVL.

This clone was recorded only once. The chain carries TRBV5-1 and TRBJ1-5, with D tentatively TRBD1 (6 bases). The CDR3 length is 14 residues. The germline V gene has CDR1 SGHRS and CDR2 YFSETQ. V lost 2 bases and J lost 5, with 11 bases in between. CDR3 in DNA: TGCGCCAGCAGCTTATGGGGGGGCTATCAGCCCCAGCATTTT. As protein: CASSLWGGYQPQHF. Drawing the rest from reference TRBV5-1 and TRBJ1-5, the complete variable domain is KAGVTQTPRYLIKTRGQQVTLSCSPISGHRSVSWYQQTPGQGLQFLFEYFSETQRNKGNFPGRFSGRQFSNSRSEMNVSTLELGDSALYLCASSLWGGYQPQHFGDGTRLSIL.

The chain uses TRBV7-3 and TRBJ2-7; 9 bases line up with TRBD1. Per the germline V gene, CDR1 is SGHTA and CDR2 is FQGTGA. The V segment lost 0 bases and the J segment 3 bases; nucleotides outside the gene matches: 3. The CDR3 consists of 15 residues. The CDR3 sequence is CASSLTPGQGYEQYF. The CDR3 DNA reads TGTGCCAGCAGCTTAACGCCGGGACAGGGCTACGAGCAGTACTTC.

This sequence joins TRBV28 and TRBJ2-7; possible D gene TRBD1, 5 bases. V was trimmed by 3 bases and J by 0 bases, leaving 9 bases between them. Germline CDR1 MDHEN, CDR2 SYDVKM. The length of the CDR3 is 14 residues. For the CDR3, the DNA is TGTGCCAGCAGTTTCTTTCAGGGCTCCTACGAGCAGTACTTC. It encodes CASSFFQGSYEQYF.

This chain uses TRBV19 with TRBJ1-4; no clear D. Germline CDR1 and CDR2: LNHDA and SQIVND (reference sequence). This CDR3 is built from 12 residues. V dropped 7 bases and J dropped 3 bases, with 6 bases sitting between them. The chain's CDR3 is CASKSANEKLFF. Written as DNA, the CDR3 is TGTGCCAGTAAATCAGCTAATGAAAAACTGTTTTTT.

This sequence joins TRBV2 and TRBJ2-5; 7 nucleotides align to TRBD1. The CDR3 sequence is 13 residues long. CDR1 and CDR2 from the germline V gene are SNHLY and FYNNEI. J lost 3 bases, V lost 7 bases, and 5 bases had no gene match. This CDR3 is CASTFTGEETQYF. The CDR3, as DNA: TGTGCCAGCACCTTCACAGGGGAAGAGACCCAGTACTTC.

This rearrangement joins TRBV11-2 to TRBJ2-1, with D tentatively TRBD2 (6 bases). Trimming pared 2 bases from V and 2 bases from J, leaving 13 bases between. The V gene's germline CDR1 is SGHAT and CDR2 FQNNGV. CDR3 size: 16 residues. DNA of the CDR3: TGTGCCAGCAGCTTAATCGGGAGACCTCCCTACAATGAGCAGTTCTTC. Amino acids: CASSLIGRPPYNEQFF.

This sequence joins TRBV30 and TRBJ2-3; D remains ambiguous. CDR1 is GTSNPN and CDR2 is SVGIG in the germline V gene (reference sequence). Trimming removed 1 base from V and 6 bases from J, with 8 bases in between. CDR3 length equals 12 residues. The CDR3 is CAWSEVGDTQYF. CDR3 coding DNA: TGTGCCTGGAGTGAAGTGGGGGATACGCAGTATTTT.

The chain recombines TRBV29-1 with TRBJ1-2, with a weak D call TRBD1 (5 bases). This CDR3 region has 15 residues. With 3 bases removed from V and 4 bases from J, the gap between germline ends came to 18 bases. Germline values: CDR1 SQVTM, CDR2 ANQGSEA. The CDR3 protein is CSVDGRRDGSYGYTF. CDR3 DNA sequence: TGCAGCGTTGATGGGCGTCGGGACGGGAGCTATGGCTACACCTTC.

The chain carries TRBV27 and TRBJ1-2; 9 nucleotides match TRBD1. CDR1 is MNHEY, CDR2 SMNVEV, per germline (reference sequence). CDR3 length: 18 residues. Trimming at V came to 4 bases and at J to 0 bases, leaving 12 bases not matched to a gene. The CDR3 region is CASSSRGTGPFSNYGYTF. In DNA, the CDR3 is TGTGCCAGCAGTTCCCGAGGGACAGGGCCCTTCTCTAACTATGGCTACACCTTC.